The present T cell receptor beta chain was sequenced within a study of cytomegalovirus exposure and HLA in healthy donors. Across the whole study: In an earlier analysis, some 110 million unique TCR beta sequences were found from 150 million to 200 million T cells.

In the case of this clone: Its specificity is unknown.

The PCR ran on 60 Vbeta and 13 Jbeta primers. Using immunoSEQ multiplex PCR, the repertoire was profiled, and TCRdb retains in-frame clones only, with some absent. The table for this sample gives around 130,000 clones. General study results and limits: For most TCR sequences rarity was the rule, although some public TCRs occurred in many donors. The productive fraction for most TCR beta V segments was about 87% or about 30% in an earlier analysis. An analysis was carried out at a later point. It showed that HLA-associated TCR beta chains were more clonally expanded than equally common non-associated chains.

This CDR3 is built from 15 residues. V lost 4 bases and J lost 11, with 19 bases in between. The V gene's germline CDR1 is SGHRS and CDR2 YFSETQ. This chain links TRBV5-1 with TRBJ1-6, with TRBD1 as a possible D gene (5 bases). This clonotype originated in a woman aged 40-49 years in good health and CMV-seronegative. The sample comprised PBMCs. This CDR3 is CASSINAGGGAPLHF. DNA of the CDR3: TGCGCCAGCAGCATCAACGCCGGGGGAGGAGCACCCCTCCACTTT.